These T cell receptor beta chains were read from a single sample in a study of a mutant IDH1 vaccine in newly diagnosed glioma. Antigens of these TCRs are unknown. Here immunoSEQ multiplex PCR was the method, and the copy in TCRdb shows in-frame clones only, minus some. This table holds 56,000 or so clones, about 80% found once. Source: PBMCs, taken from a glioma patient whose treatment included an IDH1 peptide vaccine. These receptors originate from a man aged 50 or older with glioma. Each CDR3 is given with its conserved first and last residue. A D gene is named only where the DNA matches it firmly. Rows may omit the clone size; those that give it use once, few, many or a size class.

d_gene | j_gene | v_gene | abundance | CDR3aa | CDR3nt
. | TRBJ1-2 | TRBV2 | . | CASSGATELNYGYTF | TGTGCCAGCAGCGGGGCGACAGAGCTTAACTATGGCTACACCTTC
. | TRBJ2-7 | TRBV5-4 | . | CASSLGRTESYEQYF | TGTGCCAGCAGTCTAGGGCGGACAGAGTCCTACGAGCAGTACTTC
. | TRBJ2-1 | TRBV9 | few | CASSVGGPSSYNEQFF | TGTGCCAGCAGCGTAGGTGGACCGAGCTCCTACAATGAGCAGTTCTTC
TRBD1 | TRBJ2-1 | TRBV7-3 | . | CASSRSGQGDGEQFF | TGTGCCAGCAGTCGATCGGGACAGGGGGACGGAGAGCAGTTCTTC
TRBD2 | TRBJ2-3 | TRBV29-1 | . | CSVEGGASGVEDTQYF | TGCAGCGTTGAAGGAGGGGCTAGCGGGGTAGAGGATACGCAGTATTTT
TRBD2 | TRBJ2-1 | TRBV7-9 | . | CASSPSGGRYNEQFF | TGTGCCAGCAGCCCAAGCGGGGGTCGCTACAATGAGCAGTTCTTC
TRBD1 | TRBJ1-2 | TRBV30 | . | CAWRPPRTGADYGYTF | TGTGCCTGGAGACCCCCAAGGACAGGGGCTGACTATGGCTACACCTTC
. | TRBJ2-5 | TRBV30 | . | CAWSVRWGPETQYF | TGTGCCTGGAGTGTACGGTGGGGTCCTGAGACCCAGTACTTC
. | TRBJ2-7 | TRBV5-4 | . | CASNDRDSYEQYF | TGTGCCAGCAACGACCGGGACTCCTACGAGCAGTACTTC
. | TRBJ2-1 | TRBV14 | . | CASSPVGINEQFF | TGTGCCAGCAGCCCGGTCGGGATAAATGAGCAGTTCTTC
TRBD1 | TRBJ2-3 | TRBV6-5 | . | CASSSLDRVGDTQYF | TGTGCCAGCAGTTCCCTGGACAGGGTGGGCGATACGCAGTATTTT
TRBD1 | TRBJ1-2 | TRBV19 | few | CASTGTGWGGYTF | TGTGCCAGTACAGGGACAGGATGGGGTGGCTACACCTTC
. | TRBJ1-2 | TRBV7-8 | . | CASSRSGADYGYTF | TGTGCCAGCAGCCGCTCGGGGGCTGACTATGGCTACACCTTC
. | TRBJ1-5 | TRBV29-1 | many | CSVAWGLDQPQHF | TGCAGCGTGGCCTGGGGCCTGGATCAGCCCCAGCATTTT
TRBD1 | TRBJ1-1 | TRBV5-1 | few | CASRQGAMATEAFF | TGCGCCAGCAGACAGGGGGCGATGGCGACTGAAGCTTTCTTT
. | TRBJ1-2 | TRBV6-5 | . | CASMSGGLNYGYTF | TGTGCCAGCATGAGCGGAGGGTTGAACTATGGCTACACCTTC
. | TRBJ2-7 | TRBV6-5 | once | CAIREPLGHEQYF | TGTGCCATCCGGGAGCCTTTGGGCCACGAGCAGTACTTC
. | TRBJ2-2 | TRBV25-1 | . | CASSEQNTGELFF | TGTGCCAGCAGTGAACAGAACACCGGGGAGCTGTTTTTT
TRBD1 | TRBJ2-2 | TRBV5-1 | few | CASSAGDRGFTGELFF | TGCGCCAGCAGCGCCGGGGACAGGGGCTTCACCGGGGAGCTGTTTTTT
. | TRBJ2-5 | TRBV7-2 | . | CASSSDRGETQYF | TGTGCCAGCAGCTCGGACCGGGGCGAGACCCAGTACTTC
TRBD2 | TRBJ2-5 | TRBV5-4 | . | CASSSHPLAGGQETQYF | TGTGCCAGCAGCTCCCACCCTCTAGCGGGGGGACAAGAGACCCAGTACTTC
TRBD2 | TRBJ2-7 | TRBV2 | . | CASSVTSGEYEQYF | TGTGCCAGCAGTGTGACTAGCGGGGAGTACGAGCAGTACTTC
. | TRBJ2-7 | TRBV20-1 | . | CSALQSYEQYF | TGCAGTGCCCTTCAGTCCTACGAGCAGTACTTC
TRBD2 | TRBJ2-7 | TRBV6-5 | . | CASSYSSGGSYEQYF | TGTGCCAGCAGTTACTCTAGCGGGGGCTCCTACGAGCAGTACTTC
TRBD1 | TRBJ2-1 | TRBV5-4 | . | CASSLRDRGLDEQFF | TGTGCCAGCAGCTTGAGGGACAGGGGGCTGGATGAGCAGTTCTTC
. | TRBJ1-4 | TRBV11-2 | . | CASSLDRPTNEKLFF | TGTGCCAGCAGCTTAGATAGACCCACTAATGAAAAACTGTTTTTT
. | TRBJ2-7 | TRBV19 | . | CASSRWQASSYEQYF | TGTGCCAGTAGTAGATGGCAGGCTAGCTCCTACGAGCAGTACTTC
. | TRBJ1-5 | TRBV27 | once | CASSLSAANQPQHF | TGTGCCAGCAGTTTATCGGCAGCTAATCAGCCCCAGCATTTT
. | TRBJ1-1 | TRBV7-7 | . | CASSLTLNTEAFF | TGTGCTAGCAGCTTAACTTTGAACACTGAAGCTTTCTTT
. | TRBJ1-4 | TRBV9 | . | CASSLRSQGTNEKLFF | TGTGCCAGCAGCCTGAGAAGTCAAGGGACTAATGAAAAACTGTTTTTT
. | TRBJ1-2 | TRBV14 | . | CASSQERAYGYTF | TGTGCCAGCAGCCAAGAGCGAGCCTATGGCTACACCTTC
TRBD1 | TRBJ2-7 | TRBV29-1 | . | CSAGRDRGRYEQYF | TGCAGCGCTGGCCGGGACAGGGGGAGGTACGAGCAGTACTTC
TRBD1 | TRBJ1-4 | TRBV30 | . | CASGQDNEKLFF | TGTGCCTCCGGACAGGATAATGAAAAACTGTTTTTT
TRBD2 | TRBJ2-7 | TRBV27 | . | CASSAGLAGTEYEQYF | TGTGCCAGCAGTGCCGGACTAGCGGGGACCGAATACGAGCAGTACTTC
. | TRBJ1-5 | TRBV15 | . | CATSTRQLNQPQHF | TGTGCCACCAGTACAAGACAGCTCAATCAGCCCCAGCATTTT
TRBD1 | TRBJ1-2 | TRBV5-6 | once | CASSLARTGINYGYTF | TGTGCCAGCAGCTTGGCCCGGACAGGGATTAACTATGGCTACACCTTC
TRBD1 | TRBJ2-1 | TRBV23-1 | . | CASSHPDRDTYNEQFF | TGCGCCAGCAGTCATCCAGACAGGGATACCTACAATGAGCAGTTCTTC
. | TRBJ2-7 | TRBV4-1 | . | CASSQENGGSYEQYF | TGCGCCAGCAGCCAAGAGAACGGGGGCTCCTACGAGCAGTACTTC
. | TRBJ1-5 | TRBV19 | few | CASSIASNQPQHF | TGTGCCAGTAGTATAGCTAGCAATCAGCCCCAGCATTTT
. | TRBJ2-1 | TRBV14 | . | CASSQGLRSGQFF | TGTGCCAGCAGCCAGGGTCTTCGGAGTGGGCAGTTCTTC
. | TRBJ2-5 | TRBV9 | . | CASSVGGLQETQYF | TGTGCCAGCAGCGTAGGGGGGCTCCAAGAGACCCAGTACTTC
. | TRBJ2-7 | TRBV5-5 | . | CASSLGGDYEQYF | TGTGCCAGCAGCTTGGGCGGGGACTACGAGCAGTACTTC
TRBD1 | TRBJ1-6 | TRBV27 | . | CASSLDRGNSPLHF | TGTGCCAGCAGTTTAGACAGGGGGAATTCACCCCTCCACTTT
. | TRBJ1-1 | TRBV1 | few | CTSSQGWEAFF | TGCACCAGCAGCCAAGGATGGGAAGCTTTCTTT
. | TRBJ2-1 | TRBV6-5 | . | CASSYSRGGNEQFF | TGTGCCAGCAGTTACTCGCGTGGGGGCAATGAGCAGTTCTTC
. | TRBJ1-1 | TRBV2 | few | CASSDGGSNTEAFF | TGTGCCAGCAGTGACGGGGGATCGAACACTGAAGCTTTCTTT
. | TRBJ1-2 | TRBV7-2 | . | CASSGDKFYGYTF | TGTGCCAGCAGCGGTGATAAATTCTATGGCTACACCTTC
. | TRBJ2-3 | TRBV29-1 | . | CSVRWPDTQYF | TGCAGCGTACGCTGGCCAGATACGCAGTATTTT